One and the same sample provided the 18 T cell receptor beta chains below, sequenced in a study of control samples from healthy donors and cancer patients. Sequenced by immunoSEQ multiplex PCR; TCRdb stores in-frame clones only, minus some. The sample includes roughly 160,000 clones, around 88% seen only once; the top ten take over 4%. Material: blood. These TCRs come from a woman aged 25 to 45 in good health.

The rearrangement joins TRBV7-6 to TRBJ2-3; 8 bases are a match to TRBD1. J was trimmed by 3 bases and V by 1 base; bases with no gene match: 3. CDR3 length: 15 amino acids. The germline V gene encodes CDR1 SGHVS and CDR2 FNYEAQ. DNA of the CDR3: TGTGCCAGCAGCTTAGGACAGGGGTCGACAGATACGCAGTATTTT. It specifies CASSLGQGSTDTQYF. Full variable domain (outside the CDR3, taken from reference TRBV7-6 and TRBJ2-3): GAGVSQSPRYKVTKRGQDVALRCDPISGHVSLYWYRQALGQGPEFLTYFNYEAQQDKSGLPNDRFSAERPEGSISTLTIQRTEQRDSAMYRCASSLGQGSTDTQYFGPGTRLTVL.

This clone was recorded only once. The chain employs TRBV5-5 and TRBJ1-2; 7 bases fit TRBD1. The junction had 14 bases not matched to a gene; V was cut back by 6 bases and J by 3 bases. Germline loops: CDR1 SGHKS, CDR2 YYEKEE (reference sequence). CDR3 length: 16 amino acids. As DNA, the CDR3 is TGTGCCAGCACCCTGCAGACAGGGCTTTGGGACTATGGCTACACCTTC. It is translated as CASTLQTGLWDYGYTF.

This chain connects TRBV24-1 to TRBJ1-6, with TRBD1 identical over 8 bases. Germline V gene sequence: CDR1 KGHDR, CDR2 SFDVKD. The CDR3 spans 15 residues. Germline trimming cut 8 bases from V and 8 bases from J; bases unmatched to any gene: 10. The CDR3 loop reads CATTQSDRGDSPLHF. Written as DNA, the CDR3 is TGTGCCACCACCCAAAGTGACAGGGGAGATTCACCCCTCCACTTT.

The J gene is TRBJ1-3, the V gene TRBV5-6; possible D gene TRBD1, 6 bases. V dropped 0 bases and J dropped 2 bases, with 21 bases sitting between them. Germline-derived CDR1 and CDR2 are SGHDT and YYEEEE. This CDR3 spans 19 amino acids. This CDR3 reads CASSLAGLKGGLPGNTIYF. CDR3 bases: TGTGCCAGCAGCTTGGCAGGCCTAAAAGGGGGTCTCCCTGGAAACACCATATATTTT.

This chain joins TRBV5-1 and TRBJ2-2, with 9 bases that match TRBD1. The germline V gene has CDR1 SGHRS and CDR2 YFSETQ. V trimming: 5 bases; J trimming: 0 bases; junction bases outside the gene matches: 2. The CDR3 runs to 15 residues. The CDR3 region is CASRGTGSNTGELFF. The DNA of the CDR3 is TGCGCCAGCAGAGGGACAGGGTCGAACACCGGGGAGCTGTTTTTT.

The CDR3 here is CASSGFLNSLGYEQYV. CDR3 coding DNA: TGTGCCAGCAGTGGGTTTCTGAACTCCCTCGGCTACGAGCAGTACGTC. The V call is TRBV6-1, the J call TRBJ2-7, with D unresolved. The CDR3 loop spans 16 amino acids. Trimming shortened V by 4 bases and J by 3 bases, and 19 bases separated the two germline ends. Germline lookup yields CDR1 MNHNS and CDR2 SASEGT.

The rearrangement uses TRBV3-1 (or the pseudogene TRBV3-2) and TRBJ2-7, with 10 bases that match TRBD1. The CDR3 covers 15 residues. V trimming: 3 bases; J trimming: 6 bases; junction bases outside the gene matches: 8. Germline assignment: CDR1 LGHDT and CDR2 YNNKEL (reference sequence). CDR3: CASSQDSGTGAEQYV. The CDR3 bases are TGTGCCAGCAGCCAGGATTCCGGGACAGGGGCCGAGCAGTACGTC.

This chain joins TRBV29-1 and TRBJ1-1; D unclear. V was shortened by 4 bases and J by 2 bases, with 8 bases between the two germline ends. Germline V gene lookup returns CDR1 SQVTM and CDR2 ANQGSEA. The CDR3 loop spans 12 amino acids. The CDR3 is CSVALGNTEAFF. In DNA form, the CDR3 reads TGCAGCGTTGCCTTAGGCAACACTGAAGCTTTCTTT.

The chain carries TRBV6-5 and TRBJ1-1, with D unclear. Germline V lookup: CDR1 MNHEY, CDR2 SVGAGI. The CDR3 is made up of 11 amino acids. V dropped 1 base and J dropped 8 bases, with 5 bases sitting between them. CDR3 residues: CASSYLGEAFF. CDR3 nucleotides: TGTGCCAGCAGTTACTTGGGGGAAGCTTTCTTT.

The V gene is TRBV6-6, the J gene TRBJ2-2; TRBD2 agrees at 12 bases. The CDR3 totals 20 residues. Per germline, CDR1 MNHNY and CDR2 SVGAGI (reference sequence). Trimming cost V 5 bases and J 5 bases; bases outside gene matches: 18. The CDR3 DNA follows: TGTGCCAGCAGTCCCCGGCTAGCGGGGGGGCCGGGATCGTGGACCGGGGAGCTGTTTTTT. It yields the protein CASSPRLAGGPGSWTGELFF.

The chain joins TRBV11-3 to TRBJ2-3; no definite D call. This CDR3 is 14 amino acids long. From germline, CDR1 is SGHNT and CDR2 YENEEA. V lost 5 bases to trimming and J lost 3 bases, with 12 bases between them. The CDR3 DNA follows: TGTGCCAGCAGCCAAGAAGGGCGGACAGATACGCAGTATTTT. The encoded protein is CASSQEGRTDTQYF.

Only a few counts were recorded for this clone. The chain carries TRBV5-6 and TRBJ2-7; 10 nucleotides align to TRBD2. CDR3 length: 17 residues. The trim removed 6 bases at V and 3 bases at J, leaving 15 bases unmatched. CDR1 is SGHDT and CDR2 is YYEEEE in the germline V gene. The CDR3 DNA is TGTGCCAGCAACCTTTATACGACTAGCGGGCCGAGCTACGAGCAGTACTTC. Its protein is CASNLYTTSGPSYEQYF. Complete variable domain (other parts from reference TRBV5-6 and TRBJ2-7): DAGVTQSPTHLIKTRGQQVTLRCSPKSGHDTVSWYQQALGQGPQFIFQYYEEEERQRGNFPDRFSGHQFPNYSSELNVNALLLGDSALYLCASNLYTTSGPSYEQYFGPGTRLTVT.

This chain uses TRBV5-4 with TRBJ1-2, with D possibly being TRBD1 (6 bases). Trimming pared 1 base from V and 5 bases from J, leaving 12 bases between. The CDR3 totals 14 residues. Germline V gene data show CDR1 as SGHNT and CDR2 as YYREEE (reference sequence). CDR3: CASSLLGGGYGYTF. Here the CDR3 DNA reads TGTGCCAGCAGCTTGTTAGGGGGGGGTTATGGCTACACCTTC.

V and J are TRBV5-4 and TRBJ1-2; tentatively, D is TRBD1 (6 bases). Germline assignment: CDR1 SGHNT and CDR2 YYREEE (reference sequence). The CDR3 sequence is 13 residues long. V gave up 0 bases and J gave up 5 bases, with 8 bases separating them. This CDR3 is CASSLVDRYGYTF. For the CDR3, the DNA is TGTGCCAGCAGCTTGGTGGACAGATATGGCTACACCTTC.

This chain uses TRBV7-9 with TRBJ2-7; tentative D call: TRBD1 (6 bases). The CDR3 is made up of 14 amino acids. V lost 7 bases to trimming and J lost 3 bases, with 16 bases between them. Germline loops: CDR1 SEHNR, CDR2 FQNEAQ (reference sequence). The CDR3 loop is CASTHGRDIYEQYF. The CDR3 bases are TGTGCCAGCACCCACGGTCGGGACATCTACGAGCAGTACTTC.

The genes are TRBV5-1 and TRBJ2-1; 9 bases agree with TRBD2. The CDR3 covers 17 residues. V dropped 3 bases and J dropped 7; count of bases not matched to a gene: 14. The germline V gene encodes CDR1 SGHRS and CDR2 YFSETQ. This chain's CDR3 is CASSYGIGASGDNEQFF. CDR3 bases: TGCGCCAGCAGCTATGGTATCGGGGCTAGCGGGGATAATGAGCAGTTCTTC.

This chain connects TRBV6-5 to TRBJ2-7; 7 bases are a match to TRBD1. CDR3 length: 15 residues. V gave up 4 bases and J gave up 2 bases; unmatched junction bases: 8. The germline V gene encodes CDR1 MNHEY and CDR2 SVGAGI. CDR3 coding DNA: TGTGCCAGCAGTTTGGACAGGAATGGCCCCTACGAGCAGTACGTC. Translating gives CASSLDRNGPYEQYV.

V gene TRBV30 combines with J gene TRBJ2-7; no definite D call. Germline CDR1 is GTSNPN and CDR2 is SVGIG (reference sequence). This CDR3 contains 11 residues. V lost 0 bases and J lost 3, with 3 bases in between. The CDR3 reads CAWSVGYEQYV. The CDR3 coding sequence is TGTGCCTGGAGTGTAGGCTACGAGCAGTACGTC.